This T cell receptor beta chain comes out of a study of blood T cell repertoires in COVID-19. This CDR3 contains 15 residues. The V gene's germline CDR1 is MNHEY and CDR2 SVGAGI. The ends lost 5 bases at V and 7 bases at J; junction bases unmatched: 11. Authors' processing steps: Cell counts per sample came from amplifying reference gene primers. The table came from immunoSEQ multiplex PCR; TCRdb's copy has only in-frame clones and leaves some out. The V and J calls and clone size come from that table; D and trimming were worked out from the DNA. The sample lists under 250,000 clones, roughly 84% occurring once.

This TCR derives from a woman older than 75 with acute or convalescent COVID-19. Sequenced: peripheral blood. This chain joins TRBV6-5 and TRBJ1-5; 7 bases are a match to TRBD1. The CDR3 DNA sequence: TGTGCCAGCAGTCTAGCCGACAGGGAGCAACAGCCCCAGCATTTT. Its protein product is CASSLADREQQPQHF.